This T cell receptor (beta chain) was profiled in a study of T cell responses to AZD1222 COVID-19 vaccine. Whole-study results and caveats: Baseline serostatus was positive in only a handful of AZD1222 recipients.

As concerns this clone: Antigen specificity is unknown.

The method was immunoSEQ multiplex PCR; TCRdb's version includes in-frame clones alone and lacks a portion of them. The table shows about 130,000 clones, with 80% to 90% occurring only once. V lost 0 bases, J lost 2 bases, and 11 bases lay in between. This CDR3 is built from 15 residues. Germline CDR1 MNHEY, CDR2 SVGAGI. The sequence came from an adult in good health. Sequenced material: peripheral blood, taken on day 0 of AZD1222 vaccination. The chain recombines TRBV6-5 with TRBJ2-7; no clear D. The CDR3 DNA reads TGTGCCAGCAGTTACTCGAGAGACCCCACCTACGAGCAGTACTTC. Its translation: CASSYSRDPTYEQYF.